Each of the 18 T cell receptor beta chains below was sequenced from the same sample in a study of blood T cells in healthy people across ages. A sample-barcoded 5' primer and a J-beta primer mix were used in a second PCR of roughly 7 to 11 cycles. Using its own MiXCR run on the 5' RACE reads, TCRdb lists one record per CDR3 protein. The profile shows approximately 2,000,000 distinct CDR3 sequences, about two fifths of them singletons. Sequenced sample: blood. The receptor set was obtained from a human donor in good health.

The table lists this clonotype with a few counts. The chain employs TRBV29-1 and TRBJ1-2, with D unresolved. The germline V gene has CDR1 SQVTM and CDR2 ANQGSEA. The CDR3 covers 13 residues. Trimming took off 0 bases at V and 8 bases at J, with 13 bases between the two ends. The CDR3 here is CSVEDSSVWGYTF. The CDR3 bases are TGCAGCGTTGAAGATAGCTCGGTGTGGGGCTACACCTTC.

In the case of this clonotype: A much larger clone lies one base from this, so it may be a read error. J is TRBJ2-5 and V is TRBV12-3 or TRBV12-4, with D possibly called TRBD1 or TRBD2 (5 bases each). The ends were cut back, 7 bases at V and 4 bases at J, with 16 bases in the middle. This CDR3 spans 14 amino acids. The CDR3 coding sequence is TGTGCCAGCAATCCGGGACGTCGTCGAGAGACCCAGTACTTC. It codes for CASNPGRRRETQYF.

This clonotype has just a few counts. The chain combines TRBV27 with TRBJ1-2; the D is unclear. Germline-derived CDR1 and CDR2 are MNHEY and SMNVEV (reference sequence). The CDR3 is 16 residues long. V lost 2 bases and J lost 4, with 17 bases in between. The CDR3 DNA is TGTGCCAGCAGTTTAGCCCCAAGAATGGCCCTCTATGGCTACACCTTC. It encodes CASSLAPRMALYGYTF.

This clonotype was seen once. Here the CDR3 DNA reads TGCGCCAGCAGCTTGGCCGCGCAGAACACCGGGGAGCTGTTTTTT. This codes for CASSLAAQNTGELFF. V and J are TRBV5-1 and TRBJ2-2; no clear D. The V end was cut by 0 bases, the J end by 1 base, with 7 bases between. This CDR3 comprises 15 residues. Germline assignment: CDR1 SGHRS and CDR2 YFSETQ. Variable domain in full (rest from reference TRBV5-1 and TRBJ2-2): KAGVTQTPRYLIKTRGQQVTLSCSPISGHRSVSWYQQTPGQGLQFLFEYFSETQRNKGNFPGRFSGRQFSNSRSEMNVSTLELGDSALYLCASSLAAQNTGELFFGEGSRLTVL.

Details on this clonotype: At one boundary the junction diverges from the germline segment, which might be a read error. V is TRBV6-1 and J is TRBJ2-5, with TRBD2 identical over 9 bases. Germline V gene sequence: CDR1 MNHNS, CDR2 SASEGT. The CDR3 contains 15 residues. DNA for the CDR3: TGTGCCGGCAGTGAACATAGCGGGGGCCAAGAGACCCAGTACTTC. Protein: CAGSEHSGGQETQYF.

V usage is TRBV5-6 and J usage is TRBJ1-6; maybe TRBD1 (5 bases). CDR3 length: 14 amino acids. Trimming took 0 bases from V and 13 from J, leaving 14 bases between them. The V gene's germline CDR1 is SGHDT and CDR2 YYEEEE. The CDR3 sequence is CASSLGPGTHPLHF. DNA for the CDR3: TGTGCCAGCAGCTTGGGTCCAGGGACTCACCCCCTCCACTTT.

V is TRBV2 and J is TRBJ1-1; no clear D gene. The CDR3 spans 14 residues. Per germline, CDR1 SNHLY and CDR2 FYNNEI. The ends were cut back, 6 bases at V and 3 bases at J, with 14 bases in the middle. The CDR3 loop reads CASRDSGGYTEAFF. CDR3 in DNA: TGTGCCAGCAGGGATAGTGGAGGGTACACTGAAGCTTTCTTT. Using reference TRBV2 and TRBJ1-1 for the parts outside the CDR3, the full variable domain is EPEVTQTPSHQVTQMGQEVILRCVPISNHLYFYWYRQILGQKVEFLVSFYNNEISEKSEIFDDQFSVERPDGSNFTLKIRSTKLEDSAMYFCASRDSGGYTEAFFGQGTRLTVV.

This chain joins TRBV7-2 and TRBJ2-2, with D maybe TRBD2 (7 bases). This CDR3 is 15 amino acids long. Trimming pared 2 bases from V and 5 bases from J, leaving 12 bases between. Germline CDR1 SGHTA, CDR2 FQGNSA. Here the CDR3 reads CASSLLRGGTGELFF. The DNA for the CDR3 is TGTGCCAGCAGCTTACTAAGGGGGGGGACCGGGGAGCTGTTTTTT.

The V call is TRBV5-4, the J call TRBJ1-5; D perhaps matches TRBD1 (6 bases). This CDR3 region has 15 residues. Germline V gene sequence: CDR1 SGHNT, CDR2 YYREEE (reference sequence). V lost 6 bases and J lost 3, with 16 bases in between. Written as DNA, the CDR3 is TGTGCCAGCATGGCAGGGGACCCCGCCAATCAGCCCCAGCATTTT. Amino acid sequence: CASMAGDPANQPQHF.

This sequence joins TRBV2 and TRBJ2-1; D is ambiguous. CDR1 SNHLY and CDR2 FYNNEI come from the germline V gene. V lost 6 bases and J 0 bases, leaving 12 bases between the germline ends. The CDR3 spans 15 residues. CDR3 sequence reads: CASSPVGSSYNEQFF. CDR3 in DNA: TGTGCCAGCAGCCCCGTAGGTAGCTCCTACAATGAGCAGTTCTTC.

V and J are TRBV2 and TRBJ2-7, with D perhaps matching TRBD1 or TRBD2 (5 bases each). CDR3 length: 16 amino acids. The V end lost 6 bases, the J end lost 0 bases, and 18 bases lay between the germline ends. Germline V gene sequence: CDR1 SNHLY, CDR2 FYNNEI. DNA of the CDR3: TGTGCCAGCAGGTCCGAGGGGTTTACTTCCTCCTACGAGCAGTACTTC. Its translation: CASRSEGFTSSYEQYF.

The table lists this clonotype with a few counts. The CDR3 nucleotides read TGTGCCAGCAGTGAACCCCCAGGGGGCTACACCTTC. Translated, it gives CASSEPPGGYTF. The genes are TRBV28 and TRBJ1-2; perhaps TRBD1 as D (5 bases). Germline V gene lookup returns CDR1 MDHEN and CDR2 SYDVKM. The V end was cut by 5 bases, the J end by 8 bases, with 12 bases between. The CDR3 is made up of 12 amino acids.

In the case of this clonotype: A read error may be the cause here, since a much bigger clone is one base away. The chain has TRBV15 and TRBJ2-1, with 7 nucleotides matching TRBD2. In germline, CDR1 is LNHNV, CDR2 YYDKDF (reference sequence). The CDR3 totals 16 residues. CDR3 loop: CATGRASQPGRNEQFF. CDR3 coding DNA: TGTGCCACCGGCAGAGCATCACAACCCGGGAGGAATGAGCAGTTCTTC.

This clonotype was seen more than once but under ten times. The chain recombines TRBV7-3 with TRBJ1-2; 8 nucleotides match TRBD1. V dropped 4 bases and J dropped 5; count of bases not matched to a gene: 9. The CDR3 spans 15 residues. Germline values: CDR1 SGHTA, CDR2 FQGTGA. CDR3 coding DNA: TGTGCCAGCAGCTGGGACCAGGGGGCTGCGTATGGCTACACCTTC. This translates into CASSWDQGAAYGYTF.

The CDR3 spells CASSERGGGSPLHF. The CDR3, as DNA: TGTGCCAGCAGTGAACGGGGGGGAGGTTCACCCCTCCACTTT. The V and J genes are TRBV2 and TRBJ1-6, with a possible D match to TRBD1 (5 bases). The V end was cut by 2 bases, the J end by 9 bases, with 11 bases between. CDR3 length: 14 amino acids. Germline V gene lookup returns CDR1 SNHLY and CDR2 FYNNEI.

This clonotype was counted only a few times. V is TRBV27 and J is TRBJ1-2; the D gene is possibly TRBD1 (5 bases). The V and J ends lost 6 bases and 10 bases respectively, with 12 bases between them. Per the germline V gene, CDR1 is MNHEY and CDR2 is SMNVEV (reference sequence). This CDR3 region has 11 residues. This CDR3 reads CASSRAGDYTF. The CDR3 DNA follows: TGTGCCAGCAGCCGGGCGGGGGACTACACCTTC.

The chain recombines TRBV6-5 with TRBJ2-7, with TRBD2 matching 7 bases. The germline V gene has CDR1 MNHEY and CDR2 SVGAGI. The CDR3 has 14 residues. J lost 2 bases, V lost 10 bases, and 11 bases had no gene match. Here the CDR3 DNA reads TGTGCCACCCGACCAGGACTAGAAACCTACGAGCAGTACTTC. Protein sequence: CATRPGLETYEQYF.

This clonotype has a handful of counts. CDR3 protein: CSVEGGTGGLYGYTF. CDR3 nucleotides: TGCAGCGTTGAGGGGGGGACAGGGGGCCTCTATGGCTACACCTTC. V usage is TRBV29-1 and J usage is TRBJ1-2; 12 bases align to TRBD1. The ends lost 3 bases at V and 4 bases at J; junction bases unmatched: 6. The CDR3 contains 15 residues. Germline V gene lookup returns CDR1 SQVTM and CDR2 ANQGSEA.